This T cell receptor (beta chain) was obtained from a study of blood T cell repertoires in COVID-19. In the study overall: Sites in the United States, Italy and Spain provided acute and convalescent COVID-19 samples. T cells, B-cell-depleted T cells, or PBMCs supplied cDNA or gDNA.

The V end lost 2 bases, the J end lost 3 bases, and 21 bases lay between the germline ends. Germline V gene sequence: CDR1 SGHTS, CDR2 YDEGEE. The CDR3 is 18 residues long. In the study's own analysis: Reference gene primer amplification gave estimated nucleated cell counts. TCRdb's copy holds only in-frame clones and misses some; the assay was immunoSEQ multiplex PCR. V, J and clone size are taken as reported in that table, and D and trimming were inferred from the DNA itself. The sample records 100,000 to 130,000 clones, less than 85% being singletons. This TCR was sampled from a woman in her 40s with acute or convalescent COVID-19. Sequencing was done on a sample of peripheral blood. V gene TRBV5-8 combines with J gene TRBJ1-3, with D uncertain. CDR3: CASSFVSDHLAVGNTIYF. The CDR3, as DNA: TGTGCCAGCAGCTTTGTCTCGGATCATCTGGCGGTTGGAAACACCATATATTTT.